These T cell receptor beta chains were read from a single sample in a study of long-term antiretroviral therapy in people with HIV. Method: immunoSEQ multiplex PCR; TCRdb's copy keeps in-frame clones and lacks some. The repertoire consists of 26,000 or so clones, with around 87% occurring once and the leading ten covering around 4%. The starting material was unsorted PBMCs, obtained 1.9 years after starting antiretroviral therapy. The receptors stem from a woman in her 30s with HIV. Each CDR3 is given without its conserved first and last residue. The order of the fields is clone size, J gene, CDR3 length, D gene, V gene, CDR3 protein. The D gene is left open where the match is weak. Size is stated for part of the rows, as once, few or many counts, or as a class when the clone is expanded.

NA	TRBJ1-5	11	NA	TRBV30	AWSPKGNQPQH
NA	TRBJ1-6	10	NA	TRBV6-5	ASRLNDSPLH
NA	TRBJ2-5	13	TRBD1	TRBV30	AWSTPDRGGETQY
NA	TRBJ1-1	13	NA	TRBV4-1	ASSRQVQMNTEAF
once	TRBJ2-5	10	NA	TRBV10-3	AISEGGNTQY
NA	TRBJ1-5	12	NA	TRBV7-2	ASSLGFTNQPQH
NA	TRBJ2-6	15	NA	TRBV5-6	ASSLLMAPSGANVLT
NA	TRBJ1-2	12	NA	TRBV7-3	ASSLTPGLEGYT
NA	TRBJ1-5	13	NA	TRBV2	ASSEVMGSNQPQH
NA	TRBJ1-1	13	NA	TRBV5-1	ASSRSPIGDTEAF
NA	TRBJ1-3	8	NA	TRBV9	ASSGNTIY
NA	TRBJ1-5	15	TRBD1	TRBV27	ASSSRTGGWGNQPQH
NA	TRBJ1-6	16	TRBD1	TRBV11-2	ASSLDRTGQSYNSPLH
NA	TRBJ1-2	13	NA	TRBV6-6	ASSLGRGLNYGYT
NA	TRBJ1-2	13	NA	TRBV9	ASSVEGRYVYGYT
NA	TRBJ2-6	12	NA	TRBV30	AGGASSGANVLT
NA	TRBJ1-2	13	NA	TRBV5-1	ASSLATAPVYGYT
NA	TRBJ1-4	14	TRBD1	TRBV18	ASSPFAGQGNEKLF
NA	TRBJ1-2	11	NA	TRBV14	ASSPSAGSGYT
NA	TRBJ2-1	14	TRBD1	TRBV5-1	ASSLDQGASYNEQF
once	TRBJ1-2	12	TRBD1	TRBV28	ASRGQGENYGYT
NA	TRBJ1-3	13	NA	TRBV9	ASRPVGGPRNTIY
NA	TRBJ2-1	11	NA	TRBV30	AWSVLRYNEQF
NA	TRBJ2-1	10	NA	TRBV15	ATSRDFSTQF
NA	TRBJ1-6	13	NA	TRBV11-2	ASSWSGPANSPLH
once	TRBJ1-5	13	NA	TRBV9	ASSLGGTRNQPQH
few	TRBJ2-5	13	NA	TRBV25-1	ASSEGRGYQETQY
NA	TRBJ1-3	13	NA	TRBV4-1	ASSPRTDEGNTIY
NA	TRBJ2-2	11	TRBD2	TRBV27	ASSARLAGELF